This TCR beta chain was sequenced for a study of blood T cell repertoires in COVID-19. Whole-study context: Samples of COVID-19 (acute and convalescent) were obtained from the United States, Italy and Spain. T cells, B-cell-depleted T cells, or PBMCs supplied cDNA or gDNA.

Germline V gene lookup returns CDR1 SGHTA and CDR2 FQGNSA. CDR3 length: 19 residues. Trimming stripped 1 base from V and 4 bases from J, with 23 bases between. Produced via immunoSEQ multiplex PCR; TCRdb's table is partial and in-frame only. The data hold more than 110,000 clones, with roughly four fifths observed a single time. This clone was seen a handful of times. The sample was peripheral blood. This receptor was identified in a woman aged 45-65 years with active or convalescent COVID-19. The J gene is TRBJ1-3, the V gene TRBV7-2; a possible D gene is TRBD1 (5 bases). The CDR3 sequence is CASSLGLPRSGGKGNTIYF. Written as DNA, the CDR3 is TGTGCCAGCAGCTTAGGTTTACCCCGCAGTGGGGGGAAGGGAAACACCATATATTTT.